Presented here are 3 T cell receptor beta chains from one specimen sequenced in a study of vaccination effects on CD4 cells after COVID-19. This table comes from immunoSEQ multiplex PCR, and its TCRdb copy is limited to in-frame clones, with some not included. The table shows 30,000 to 45,000 clones, with 82% occurring only once. Expansion with viral peptide pools was applied to antigen-specific CD4+ T cells by the ViraFEST assay prior to sequencing. An approximately nine-day culture period preceded the isolation of CD4+ T cells. Two doses of BNT162b2 or mRNA-1273 vaccine were administered to participants. Antigens for these TCRs are unknown. Sequencing used CD4+ T cells from PBMCs cultured with HCoV-NL63 spike peptides, obtained after COVID-19 vaccination. The source is a human donor who received a COVID-19 vaccine. Some clones in this sample may be carry-over from other donors' samples.

This rearrangement joins TRBV10-1 to TRBJ2-3; TRBD2 aligns across 12 bases. This CDR3 is 17 amino acids long. Trimming took 2 bases from V and 8 from J; bases not matched to a gene: 11. From germline, CDR1 is WNHNN and CDR2 SYGVQD (reference sequence). CDR3 loop: CASSERASGRAMGTQYF. Written as DNA, the CDR3 is TGCGCCAGCAGTGAGAGGGCTAGCGGGAGGGCCATGGGTACGCAGTATTTT.

This chain's CDR3 is CASSPQTSGGAQYF. The DNA of the CDR3 is TGTGCCAGCAGCCCCCAAACTAGCGGGGGGGCTCAGTACTTC. The chain couples TRBV7-2 to TRBJ2-4; TRBD2 agrees at 13 bases. The CDR3 runs to 14 residues. From germline, CDR1 is SGHTA and CDR2 FQGNSA. Germline trimming cut 5 bases from V and 12 bases from J; bases unmatched to any gene: 7.

In this sample, this clone turned up a few times. The chain recombines TRBV5-1 with TRBJ2-7, with TRBD1 matching 7 bases. V trimming: 0 bases; J trimming: 5 bases; junction bases outside the gene matches: 8. CDR3 length: 15 residues. Looked up from germline, CDR1 is SGHRS and CDR2 is YFSETQ. In DNA form, the CDR3 reads TGCGCCAGCAGCTTGGCGGGCACAGGGGTGAACGAGCAGTACGTC. Protein product: CASSLAGTGVNEQYV.